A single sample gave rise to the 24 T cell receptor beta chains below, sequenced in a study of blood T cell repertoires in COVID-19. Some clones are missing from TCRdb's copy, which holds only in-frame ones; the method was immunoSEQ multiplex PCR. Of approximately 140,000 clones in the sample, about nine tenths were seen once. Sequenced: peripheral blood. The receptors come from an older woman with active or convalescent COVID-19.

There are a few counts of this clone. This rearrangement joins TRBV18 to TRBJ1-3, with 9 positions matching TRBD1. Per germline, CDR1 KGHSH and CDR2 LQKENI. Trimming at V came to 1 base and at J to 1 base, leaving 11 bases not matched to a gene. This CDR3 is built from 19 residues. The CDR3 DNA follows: TGTGCCAGCTCACCACTCGTCAGGACAGGGGATGGGTCTGGAAACACCATATATTTT. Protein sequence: CASSPLVRTGDGSGNTIYF.

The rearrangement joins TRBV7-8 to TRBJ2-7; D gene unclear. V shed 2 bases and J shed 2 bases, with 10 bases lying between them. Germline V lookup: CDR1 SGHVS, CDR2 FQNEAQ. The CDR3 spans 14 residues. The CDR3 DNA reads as TGTGCCAGCAGCTTAAAAAGACAAGCCTACGAGCAGTACTTC. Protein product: CASSLKRQAYEQYF.

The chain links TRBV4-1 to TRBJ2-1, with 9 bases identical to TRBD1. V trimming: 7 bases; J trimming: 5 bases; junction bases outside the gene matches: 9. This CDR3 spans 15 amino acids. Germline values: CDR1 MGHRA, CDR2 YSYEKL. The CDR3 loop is CASKQGAYENNEQFF. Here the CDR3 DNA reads TGCGCCAGCAAACAGGGGGCTTATGAGAACAATGAGCAGTTCTTC.

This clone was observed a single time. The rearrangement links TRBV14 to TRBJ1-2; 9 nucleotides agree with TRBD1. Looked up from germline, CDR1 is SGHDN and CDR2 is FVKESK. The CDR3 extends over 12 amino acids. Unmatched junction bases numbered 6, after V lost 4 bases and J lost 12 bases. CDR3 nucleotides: TGTGCCAGCAGCCCTAAGACAGGGGGGAACACCTTC. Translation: CASSPKTGGNTF.

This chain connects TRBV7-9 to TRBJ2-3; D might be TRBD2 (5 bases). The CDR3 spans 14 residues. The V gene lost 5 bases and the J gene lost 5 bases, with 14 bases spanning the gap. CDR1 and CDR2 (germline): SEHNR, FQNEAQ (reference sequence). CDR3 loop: CASSEVGVGDTQYF. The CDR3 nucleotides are TGTGCCAGCAGCGAGGTGGGAGTTGGAGATACGCAGTATTTT.

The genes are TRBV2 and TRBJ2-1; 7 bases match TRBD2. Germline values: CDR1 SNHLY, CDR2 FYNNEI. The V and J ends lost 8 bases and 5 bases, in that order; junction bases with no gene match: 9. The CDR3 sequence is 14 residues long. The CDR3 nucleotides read TGTGCCAGCCGACTAAGCGGGGCCGACAATGAGCAGTTCTTC. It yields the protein CASRLSGADNEQFF.

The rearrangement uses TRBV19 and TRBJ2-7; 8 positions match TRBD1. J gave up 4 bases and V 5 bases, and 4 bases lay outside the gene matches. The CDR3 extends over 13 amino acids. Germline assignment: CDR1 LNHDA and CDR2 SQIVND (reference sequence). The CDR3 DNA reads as TGTGCCAGTAGTCCCCGACAGGGGTACGAGCAGTACTTC. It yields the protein CASSPRQGYEQYF.

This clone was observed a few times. The CDR3 nucleotides read TGTGCCATCAGTGCTAGCACTTCACCCCTCCACTTT. Amino acids: CAISASTSPLHF. The chain couples TRBV10-3 to TRBJ1-6; D is undetermined. The V end lost 4 bases, the J end lost 9 bases, and 7 bases lay between the germline ends. CDR3 length: 12 residues. Germline V gene lookup returns CDR1 ENHRY and CDR2 SYGVKD.

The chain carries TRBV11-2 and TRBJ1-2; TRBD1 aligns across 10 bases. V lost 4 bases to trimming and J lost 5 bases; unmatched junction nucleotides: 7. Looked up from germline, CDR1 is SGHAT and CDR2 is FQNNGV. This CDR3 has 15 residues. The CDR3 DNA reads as TGTGCCAGCAGCTCCGCCGGGACAGGGGTTTATGGCTACACCTTC. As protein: CASSSAGTGVYGYTF.

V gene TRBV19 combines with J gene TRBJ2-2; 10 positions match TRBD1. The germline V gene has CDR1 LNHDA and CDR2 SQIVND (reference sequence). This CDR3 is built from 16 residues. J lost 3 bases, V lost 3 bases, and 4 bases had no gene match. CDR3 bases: TGTGCCAGTAGTATCCGGGACAGGGGATACACCGGGGAGCTGTTTTTT. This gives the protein CASSIRDRGYTGELFF.

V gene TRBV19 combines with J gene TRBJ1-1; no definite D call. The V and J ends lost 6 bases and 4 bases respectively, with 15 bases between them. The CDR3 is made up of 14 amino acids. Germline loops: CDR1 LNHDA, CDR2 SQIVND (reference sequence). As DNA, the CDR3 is TGTGCCAGTAGCCCCGGAGGTTCAGGCACTGAAGCTTTCTTT. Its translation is CASSPGGSGTEAFF.

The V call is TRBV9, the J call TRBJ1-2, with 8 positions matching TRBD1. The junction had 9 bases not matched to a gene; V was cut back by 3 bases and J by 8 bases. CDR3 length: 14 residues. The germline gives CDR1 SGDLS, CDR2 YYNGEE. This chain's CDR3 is CASSATDRVVGYTF. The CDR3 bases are TGTGCCAGCAGCGCAACGGACAGGGTAGTAGGCTACACCTTC.

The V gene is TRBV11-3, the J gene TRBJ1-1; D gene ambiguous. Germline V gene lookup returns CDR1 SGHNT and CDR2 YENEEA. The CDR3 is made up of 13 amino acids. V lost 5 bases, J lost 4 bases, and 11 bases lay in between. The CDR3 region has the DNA TGTGCCAGCAGCCCCGATTCCGGCACTGAAGCTTTCTTT. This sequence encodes CASSPDSGTEAFF.

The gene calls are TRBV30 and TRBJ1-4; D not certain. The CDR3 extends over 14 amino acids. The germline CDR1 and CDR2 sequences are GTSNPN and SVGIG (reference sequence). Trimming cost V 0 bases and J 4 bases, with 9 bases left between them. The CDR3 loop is CAWSVAAFNEKLFF. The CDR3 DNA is TGTGCCTGGAGTGTGGCGGCGTTTAATGAAAAACTGTTTTTT. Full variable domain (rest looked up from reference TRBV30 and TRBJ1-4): SQTIHQWPATLVQPVGSPLSLECTVEGTSNPNLYWYRQAAGRGLQLLFYSVGIGQISSEVPQNLSASRPQDRQFILSSKKLLLSDSGFYLCAWSVAAFNEKLFFGSGTQLSVL.

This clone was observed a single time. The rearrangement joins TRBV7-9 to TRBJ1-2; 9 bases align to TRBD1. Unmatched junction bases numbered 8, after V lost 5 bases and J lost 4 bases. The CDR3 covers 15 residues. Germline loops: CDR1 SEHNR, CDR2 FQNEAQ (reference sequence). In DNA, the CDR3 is TGTGCCAGCAGCCCCCGTACAGGGGGCAGCTATGGCTACACCTTC. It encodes CASSPRTGGSYGYTF.

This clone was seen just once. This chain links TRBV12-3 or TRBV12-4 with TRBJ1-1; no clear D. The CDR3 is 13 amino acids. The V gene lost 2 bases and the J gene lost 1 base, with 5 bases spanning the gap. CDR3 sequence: CASSLTENTEAFF. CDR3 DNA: TGTGCCAGCAGTTTAACAGAGAACACTGAAGCTTTCTTT.

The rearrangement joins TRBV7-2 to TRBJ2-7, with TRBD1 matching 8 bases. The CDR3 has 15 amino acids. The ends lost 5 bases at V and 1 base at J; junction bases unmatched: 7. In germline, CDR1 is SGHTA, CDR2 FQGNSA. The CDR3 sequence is CASSLRTGKSYEQYF. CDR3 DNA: TGTGCCAGCAGCCTAAGGACAGGGAAATCCTACGAGCAGTACTTC.

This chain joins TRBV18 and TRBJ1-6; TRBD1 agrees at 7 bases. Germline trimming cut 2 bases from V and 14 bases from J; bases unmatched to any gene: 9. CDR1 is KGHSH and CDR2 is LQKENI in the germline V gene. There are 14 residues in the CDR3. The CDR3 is CASSPGQEVGSLHF. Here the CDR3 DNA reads TGTGCCAGCTCACCAGGACAGGAGGTGGGGTCCCTCCACTTT.

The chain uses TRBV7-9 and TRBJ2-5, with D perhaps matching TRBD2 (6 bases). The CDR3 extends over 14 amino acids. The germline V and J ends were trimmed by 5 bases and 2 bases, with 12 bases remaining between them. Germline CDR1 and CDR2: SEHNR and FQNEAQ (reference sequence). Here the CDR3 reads CASSIGTSQETQYF. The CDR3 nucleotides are TGTGCCAGCAGCATCGGGACTTCTCAAGAGACCCAGTACTTC.

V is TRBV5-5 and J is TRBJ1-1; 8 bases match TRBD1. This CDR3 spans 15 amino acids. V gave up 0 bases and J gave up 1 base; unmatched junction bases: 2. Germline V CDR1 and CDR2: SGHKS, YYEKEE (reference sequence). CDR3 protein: CASSLGQGTNTEAFF. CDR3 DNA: TGTGCCAGCAGCTTGGGACAGGGGACGAACACTGAAGCTTTCTTT.

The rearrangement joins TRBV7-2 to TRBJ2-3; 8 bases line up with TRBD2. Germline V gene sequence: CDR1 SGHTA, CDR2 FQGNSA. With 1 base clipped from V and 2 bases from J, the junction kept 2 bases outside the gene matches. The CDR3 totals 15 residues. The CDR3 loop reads CASSLVLADTDTQYF. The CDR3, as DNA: TGTGCCAGCAGCTTAGTACTAGCGGACACAGATACGCAGTATTTT.

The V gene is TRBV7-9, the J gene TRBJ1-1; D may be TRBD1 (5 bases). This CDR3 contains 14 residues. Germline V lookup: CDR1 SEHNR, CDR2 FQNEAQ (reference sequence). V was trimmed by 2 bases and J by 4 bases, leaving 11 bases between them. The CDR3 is CASSLIGGFTEAFF. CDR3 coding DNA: TGTGCCAGCAGCTTAATCGGGGGGTTCACTGAAGCTTTCTTT.

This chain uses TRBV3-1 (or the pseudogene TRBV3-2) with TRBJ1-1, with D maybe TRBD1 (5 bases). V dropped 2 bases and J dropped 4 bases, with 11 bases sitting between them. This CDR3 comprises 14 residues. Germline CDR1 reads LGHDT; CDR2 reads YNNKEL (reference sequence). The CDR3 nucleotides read TGTGCCAGCAGCCAACAGGGTGTAGGCACTGAAGCTTTCTTT. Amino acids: CASSQQGVGTEAFF.

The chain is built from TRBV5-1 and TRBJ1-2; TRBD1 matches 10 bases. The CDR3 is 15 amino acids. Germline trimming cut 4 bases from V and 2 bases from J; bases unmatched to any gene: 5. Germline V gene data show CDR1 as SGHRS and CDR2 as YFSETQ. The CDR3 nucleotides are TGCGCCAGCAGCATGACAGGGGGCGGGAACTATGGCTACACCTTC. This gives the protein CASSMTGGGNYGYTF.